The 7 T cell receptor beta chains below come from one sample, sequenced in a study of blood T cell repertoires in COVID-19. Sequenced by immunoSEQ multiplex PCR; TCRdb stores in-frame clones only, minus some. The data show 250,000 to 300,000 clones, with 75% to 90% seen just once and about 5% held by the top ten. Sample: peripheral blood. All receptors come from a man between 60 and 70 years old who had recovered from COVID-19.

Turning to this clone: Other DNA sequences in this sample translate to the same CDR3. The V call is TRBV5-1, the J call TRBJ1-2; D is possibly TRBD1 (5 bases). The germline V and J ends were trimmed by 0 bases and 8 bases, with 11 bases remaining between them. The length of the CDR3 is 13 residues. Germline CDR1 and CDR2: SGHRS and YFSETQ. CDR3 sequence: CASSLEGAGGYTF. The CDR3 DNA is TGCGCCAGCAGCTTGGAAGGGGCTGGGGGCTACACCTTC. Using reference TRBV5-1 and TRBJ1-2 for the parts outside the CDR3, the full variable domain is KAGVTQTPRYLIKTRGQQVTLSCSPISGHRSVSWYQQTPGQGLQFLFEYFSETQRNKGNFPGRFSGRQFSNSRSEMNVSTLELGDSALYLCASSLEGAGGYTFGSGTRLTVV.

The chain combines TRBV4-2 with TRBJ2-7, with TRBD2 as a possible D gene (7 bases). CDR1 LGHNA and CDR2 YNFKEQ come from the germline V gene. This CDR3 region has 16 residues. V was shortened by 4 bases and J by 1 base, with 17 bases between the two germline ends. CDR3 sequence reads: CASSPGGGSPSYEQYF. DNA of the CDR3: TGTGCCAGCAGCCCCGGGGGCGGGAGCCCGTCCTACGAGCAGTACTTC.

This chain uses TRBV19 with TRBJ2-7; the D gene is possibly TRBD1 (6 bases). Trimming pared 0 bases from V and 6 bases from J, leaving 15 bases between. CDR3 length: 15 amino acids. Germline V CDR1 and CDR2: LNHDA, SQIVND (reference sequence). The DNA for the CDR3 is TGTGCCAGTAGTATAGACACAGGGTTCCGAGGCGAGCAGTACTTC. Translated, it gives CASSIDTGFRGEQYF.

The chain recombines TRBV7-9 with TRBJ2-1, with 8 positions matching TRBD2. Germline V gene lookup returns CDR1 SEHNR and CDR2 FQNEAQ (reference sequence). This CDR3 is built from 11 residues. V lost 3 bases to trimming and J lost 12 bases; unmatched junction nucleotides: 1. The CDR3 DNA sequence: TGTGCCAGCAGCTTCGCGGGGGGGCAGTTCTTC. It specifies CASSFAGGQFF.

The chain carries TRBV5-1 and TRBJ2-3; D is unresolved. V dropped 0 bases and J dropped 2 bases, with 10 bases sitting between them. The CDR3 spans 15 residues. Germline CDR1 reads SGHRS; CDR2 reads YFSETQ. CDR3 DNA: TGCGCCAGCAGCTTGGTAGGAGTCACCACAGATACGCAGTATTTT. The encoded protein is CASSLVGVTTDTQYF. Using reference TRBV5-1 and TRBJ2-3 for the parts outside the CDR3, the full variable domain is KAGVTQTPRYLIKTRGQQVTLSCSPISGHRSVSWYQQTPGQGLQFLFEYFSETQRNKGNFPGRFSGRQFSNSRSEMNVSTLELGDSALYLCASSLVGVTTDTQYFGPGTRLTVL.

The rearrangement uses TRBV9 and TRBJ2-3, with D tentatively TRBD2 (5 bases). Germline loops: CDR1 SGDLS, CDR2 YYNGEE. The germline V and J ends were trimmed by 2 bases and 3 bases, with 10 bases remaining between them. This CDR3 region has 14 residues. CDR3 sequence: CASSVHLATDTQYF. The CDR3 DNA sequence: TGTGCCAGCAGCGTCCACCTAGCTACAGATACGCAGTATTTT.

This clone has only one observation. The junction departs from the called germline gene at one end, perhaps through a read error. The J gene is TRBJ1-1, the V gene TRBV5-1, with D possibly TRBD1 on 5 matching bases. The CDR3 has 13 amino acids. CDR1 is SGHRS, CDR2 YFSETQ, per germline. CDR3 residues: CASSLGAQKDKTF. In nucleotides, the CDR3 is TGCGCCAGCAGCTTGGGCGCCCAAAAGGACAAGACATTT.